Listed here is a single TCR beta chain. Its antigen is unidentified. The sample comes from a study of human T cells and chemical hapten exposure. The study's findings and limits: Expanded TCRs created a significantly greater count of big CDR3 similarity clusters than controls did. Every donor had alopecia, and their immune response may therefore differ from healthy people's.

Regarding time point: patch test 3, about 24 weeks after DPC sensitization. As for treatment: therapeutic diphenylcyclopropenone sensitization with weekly scalp DPC. TCRdb reprocessed the RACE reads with MiXCR, giving one entry per CDR3 protein. The sample lists 70,000 to 90,000 distinct CDR3 sequences, 11% occurring once. The CDR3 loop spans 13 amino acids. Germline lookup yields CDR1 MNHNS and CDR2 SASEGT. V dropped 6 bases and J dropped 4; count of bases not matched to a gene: 4. The source is a woman in her forties or fifties with alopecia areata. Some clones in this sample may be carry-over from other donors' samples. J is TRBJ2-7 and V is TRBV6-1, with 9 bases fitting TRBD2. This specimen was whole blood, taken in connection with sensitization to the hapten diphenylcyclopropenone (DPC). The CDR3 sequence is CASRRTSEYEQYF. CDR3 in DNA: TGTGCCAGCAGAAGGACTAGCGAGTACGAGCAGTACTTC.